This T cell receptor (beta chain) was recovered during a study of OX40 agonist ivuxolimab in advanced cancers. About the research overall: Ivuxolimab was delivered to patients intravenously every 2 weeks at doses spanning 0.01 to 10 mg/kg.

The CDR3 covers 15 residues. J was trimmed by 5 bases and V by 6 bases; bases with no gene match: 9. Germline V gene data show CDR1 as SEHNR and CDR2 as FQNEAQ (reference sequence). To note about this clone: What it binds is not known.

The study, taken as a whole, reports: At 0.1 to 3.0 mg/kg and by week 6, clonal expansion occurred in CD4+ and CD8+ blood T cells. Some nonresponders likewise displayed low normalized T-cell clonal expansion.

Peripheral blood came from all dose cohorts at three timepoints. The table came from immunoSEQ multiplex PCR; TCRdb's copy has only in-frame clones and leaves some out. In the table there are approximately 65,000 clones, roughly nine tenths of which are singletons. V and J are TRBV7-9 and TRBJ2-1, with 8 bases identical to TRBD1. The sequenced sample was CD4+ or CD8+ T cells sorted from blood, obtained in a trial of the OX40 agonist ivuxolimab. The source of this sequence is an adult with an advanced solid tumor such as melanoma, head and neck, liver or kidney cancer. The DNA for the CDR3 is TGTGCCAGCAGTGACCGGGACAGGTTGAACAATGAGCAGTTCTTC. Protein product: CASSDRDRLNNEQFF.